A selection of T cell receptor beta chains follows, all from one sample in a study of blood T cell repertoires in COVID-19. This table comes from immunoSEQ multiplex PCR, and its TCRdb copy is limited to in-frame clones, with some not included. The sample records 200,000 to 250,000 clones, about 80% being singletons. The sequenced material came from PBMCs or T cells enriched from blood (not recorded which). Receptor source: a woman aged 35 to 49 with acute COVID-19. CDR3s include the opening cysteine and the closing phenylalanine or tryptophan. Fields, in order: V gene, J gene, CDR3 length, clone size, CDR3 protein. Some rows have no size entry. The others give once, few or many, or a class for an expanded clone.

TRBV19	TRBJ1-1	12	few	CASREKNTEAFF
TRBV11-2	TRBJ2-5	16	NA	CASSQGLAGGQETQYF
TRBV15	TRBJ1-5	15	few	CATSREAGDLRPQHF
TRBV19	TRBJ2-1	13	NA	CASSRGSGNEQFF
TRBV28	TRBJ2-7	15	NA	CASSLFSGGRKEQYF
TRBV6-4	TRBJ1-6	13	NA	CASSDEINSPLHF
TRBV12-1	TRBJ2-1	19	NA	CASSPQSPGTSGSPNEQFF
TRBV25-1	TRBJ1-1	13	NA	CASSGQGNTEAFF
TRBV6-5	TRBJ2-1	15	NA	CASSPTGQGYNEQFF
TRBV2	TRBJ2-3	10	NA	CATGTDTQYF
TRBV11-3	TRBJ2-2	15	NA	CASSLDPGVSGELFF
TRBV12-5	TRBJ1-5	16	NA	CASGFGGRKDLQPQHF
TRBV19	TRBJ1-5	13	NA	CASSPGSNQPQHF
TRBV2	TRBJ2-6	17	once	CASTWDRGTGGANVLTF
TRBV7-3	TRBJ2-1	16	NA	CASSLVGTSGRNEQFF
TRBV19	TRBJ2-5	14	NA	CASSIAASVETQYF
TRBV4-2	TRBJ2-1	15	NA	CASSQVTASYNEQFF
TRBV5-5	TRBJ2-7	14	NA	CASSFGQGSYEQYF
TRBV6-5	TRBJ2-7	14	NA	CASRRSTTGGEQYF
TRBV7-9	TRBJ1-5	13	NA	CASSLDQGQPQHF
TRBV1	TRBJ2-5	15	NA	CTSSQDRLEGETQYF
TRBV7-3	TRBJ2-2	14	NA	CASSTHRDTGELFF
TRBV7-9	TRBJ2-7	14	NA	CASSVAGPSYEQYF
TRBV29-1	TRBJ1-2	12	NA	CSAFGTEDGYTF
TRBV9	TRBJ2-2	13	NA	CASSGRGTGELFF
TRBV30	TRBJ1-2	16	NA	CAWSVSGALLSGGYTF
TRBV7-3	TRBJ2-1	16	NA	CASSYAAGGDINEQFF
TRBV6-5	TRBJ1-1	14	NA	CASKLRGLRGEAFF
TRBV7-2	TRBJ2-1	15	NA	CASSLNPGSYNEQFF
TRBV25-1	TRBJ2-2	15	NA	CASSWASPNTGELFF
TRBV5-1	TRBJ2-5	14	NA	CASSSQGPQETQYF
TRBV21-1	TRBJ1-3	15	NA	CASSNFTGAGNTIYF
TRBV7-2	TRBJ1-2	13	NA	CASSRQLNYGYTF
TRBV24-1	TRBJ2-7	9	NA	CARLGEQYF
TRBV19	TRBJ1-2	15	once	CASRVFSLANYGYTF
TRBV7-3	TRBJ2-2	14	few	CASSLGTGNGELFF